This record covers a single TCR beta chain. The antigen remains unidentified. The CDR3 loop spans 14 amino acids. Trimming removed 3 bases from V and 6 bases from J; junction bases left unmatched: 5. Per the germline V gene, CDR1 is SGHDN and CDR2 is FVKESK. These data are taken from a study of T cell responses to AZD1222 COVID-19 vaccine. Study-wide findings and caveats: A reported finding is that nearly half of spike-specific TCRs target unmutated variant regions. The sample set comprised mostly white British donors with more females, and clonal diversity was possibly underestimated.

The method was immunoSEQ multiplex PCR; TCRdb's version includes in-frame clones alone and lacks a portion of them. This table holds over 95,000 clones, approximately 91% found once. The V call is TRBV14, the J call TRBJ2-5; 9 bases align to TRBD2. The material sequenced was peripheral blood, taken on day 0 of AZD1222 vaccination. The receptor's source is an adult in good health. CDR3 region: CASSQPSGVKTQYF. The DNA for the CDR3 is TGTGCCAGCAGCCAGCCTAGCGGGGTCAAGACCCAGTACTTC.